This T cell receptor (beta chain) came from a study of cytotoxic CD8 clonotypes in ibrutinib-treated CLL. Whole-study results and caveats: Patients showed higher baseline clonality than age-matched healthy donors, and it tracked circulating CD8+ T-cell counts. Having risen at ibrutinib response, clonality had fallen back toward baseline by progression.

The table came from immunoSEQ multiplex PCR; TCRdb's copy has only in-frame clones and leaves some out. The table includes fewer than 200,000 clones, more than 80% detected once. As for this clone: Its cognate antigen is unknown.

Cryopreserved PBMCs provided about 2 micrograms of genomic DNA for the TCR beta libraries. This CDR3 has 12 residues. Per germline, CDR1 MNHNY and CDR2 SVGAGI (reference sequence). V lost 7 bases and J 7 bases, leaving 13 bases between the germline ends. V and J are TRBV6-6 and TRBJ1-2; D is perhaps TRBD1 (5 bases). The sequence was collected from a human donor with chronic lymphocytic leukemia. The sequences come from PBMCs, collected after 24 months of ibrutinib treatment. In DNA, the CDR3 is TGTGCCAGCAACGGGCAGGGACGTGGCTACACCTTC. Residues: CASNGQGRGYTF.